This T cell receptor (beta chain) came from a study of T cells in Graves' hyperthyroidism and ophthalmopathy. Germline lookup yields CDR1 DFQATT and CDR2 SNEGSKA (reference sequence). V was pared by 1 base and J by 5 bases, with 11 bases between. The CDR3 totals 13 residues. Study results and limitations: A 13 V-J model separated ophthalmopathy from stable hyperthyroidism.

This clonotype showed up many times. Antigen unknown. TCR beta CDR3 regions were amplified from RNA transcripts. The TCR CDR3 first-round RT-PCR relied on the HTBI primer set. MiXCR, applied by TCRdb to the multiplex PCR reads, yields one record per CDR3 protein. The sample holds a few hundred thousand distinct CDR3 sequences, about 20% seen once. The rearrangement links TRBV20-1 to TRBJ1-2; D is unresolved. The specimen sequenced was blood. This TCR derives from a woman aged 18 to 35 with Graves' hyperthyroidism. This CDR3 is CSARGNWGYGYTF. CDR3 sequence (DNA): TGCAGTGCTAGAGGGAATTGGGGTTATGGCTACACCTTC.